This passage covers 20 T cell receptor beta chains from one sample sequenced in a study of Ad26.COV2.S vaccination and SARS-CoV-2 variants. TCRdb's table, derived via immunoSEQ multiplex PCR, lists solely in-frame clones and lacks some. The profile shows hundreds of thousands of clones, under 90% of them singletons. Regarding treatment: some 19 received Ad26.COV2.S at low or high dose, single or two shots; roughly five received placebo; per-sample allocation not given. Sampling happened 63 days after the first vaccine or placebo injection. The specimen was peripheral blood, collected in a trial of Ad26.COV2.S vaccine versus placebo. Receptors originate from a person between 18 and 59 years old who received the Ad26.COV2.S COVID-19 vaccine or a placebo.

The rearrangement joins TRBV5-1 to TRBJ1-2, with unresolved D. Germline assignment: CDR1 SGHRS and CDR2 YFSETQ. CDR3 size: 13 residues. The V end lost 0 bases, the J end lost 8 bases, and 11 bases lay between the germline ends. The CDR3 spells CASSLAPGSGYTF. CDR3 DNA: TGCGCCAGCAGCTTGGCCCCGGGATCGGGCTACACCTTC.

The rearrangement joins TRBV9 to TRBJ1-4, with D possibly being TRBD1 (6 bases). Germline loops: CDR1 SGDLS, CDR2 YYNGEE. The CDR3 sequence is 15 residues long. V was pared by 4 bases and J by 0 bases, with 10 bases between. CDR3 sequence (DNA): TGTGCCAGCAGCCCGCAGGGGACAACTAATGAAAAACTGTTTTTT. It specifies CASSPQGTTNEKLFF.

This chain uses TRBV5-1 with TRBJ2-7; no firm D call. CDR3 length: 10 residues. V lost 8 bases to trimming and J lost 3 bases, with 6 bases between them. Germline CDR1 is SGHRS and CDR2 is YFSETQ. The CDR3 protein is CASPLYEQYF. Here the CDR3 DNA reads TGCGCCAGTCCACTCTACGAGCAGTACTTC.

The chain carries TRBV29-1 and TRBJ2-3; D not resolved. Germline lookup yields CDR1 SQVTM and CDR2 ANQGSEA. Trimming took 8 bases from V and 0 from J, leaving 9 bases between them. The length of the CDR3 is 12 residues. The CDR3 sequence is CSLRPSTDTQYF. In DNA form, the CDR3 reads TGCAGCCTTCGCCCTAGCACAGATACGCAGTATTTT.

This chain links TRBV6-1 with TRBJ2-3; D is perhaps TRBD2 (6 bases). CDR3 length: 14 residues. Deletions cut 2 bases from V and 5 bases from J, with 11 bases between. Germline V gene lookup returns CDR1 MNHNS and CDR2 SASEGT. This CDR3 reads CASSETSWRDTQYF. The CDR3 DNA sequence: TGTGCCAGCAGTGAAACTAGCTGGAGAGATACGCAGTATTTT.

This clone has only one observation. The chain combines TRBV4-1 with TRBJ1-1; D gene uncertain. Germline assignment: CDR1 MGHRA and CDR2 YSYEKL. This CDR3 contains 16 residues. The V end was cut by 6 bases, the J end by 5 bases, with 22 bases between. CDR3 protein: CASRLGRLREKTEAFF. The DNA for the CDR3 is TGCGCCAGCAGACTCGGACGGCTAAGGGAAAAGACTGAAGCTTTCTTT.

This clone was seen more than once but under ten times. The chain is built from TRBV5-1 and TRBJ1-6, with 7 bases lining up with TRBD1. The CDR3 length is 17 residues. The trim removed 0 bases at V and 2 bases at J, leaving 5 bases unmatched. Germline loops: CDR1 SGHRS, CDR2 YFSETQ. In nucleotides, the CDR3 is TGCGCCAGCAGCTTGGACGACAGGGTCCCCTATAATTCACCCCTCCACTTT. Protein product: CASSLDDRVPYNSPLHF.

The V call is TRBV6-5, the J call TRBJ1-4; 8 bases align to TRBD1. Trimming removed 6 bases from V and 7 bases from J; junction bases left unmatched: 7. The CDR3 is made up of 14 amino acids. Germline assignment: CDR1 MNHEY and CDR2 SVGAGI. In DNA form, the CDR3 reads TGTGCCAGCAGGGTCAGGGGGCAGGGTGAAAAACTGTTTTTT. It codes for CASRVRGQGEKLFF.

The chain combines TRBV5-6 with TRBJ1-5; the D gene is possibly TRBD1 (6 bases). Germline CDR1 SGHDT, CDR2 YYEEEE. Trimming left V 0 bases short and J 6 bases short, with 13 bases between. The CDR3 contains 15 residues. CDR3 sequence reads: CASSLGLQGSQPQHF. Here the CDR3 DNA reads TGTGCCAGCAGCTTGGGACTACAGGGAAGTCAGCCCCAGCATTTT. Combining the CDR3 with reference TRBV5-6 and TRBJ1-5 gives the whole variable domain DAGVTQSPTHLIKTRGQQVTLRCSPKSGHDTVSWYQQALGQGPQFIFQYYEEEERQRGNFPDRFSGHQFPNYSSELNVNALLLGDSALYLCASSLGLQGSQPQHFGDGTRLSIL.

The rearrangement joins TRBV10-2 to TRBJ2-7, with no clear D. Trimming removed 4 bases from V and 5 bases from J, with 18 bases in between. Germline CDR1 is WSHSY and CDR2 is SAAADI. The CDR3 consists of 15 residues. CDR3 residues: CASSAPARFPNEQYF. As DNA, the CDR3 is TGCGCCAGCAGTGCTCCGGCACGATTCCCTAACGAGCAGTACTTC.

The chain has TRBV14 and TRBJ2-7; D is unclear. Germline V gene data show CDR1 as SGHDN and CDR2 as FVKESK. CDR3 size: 14 residues. Trimming cost V 1 base and J 0 bases, with 7 bases left between them. The CDR3 protein is CASSQVAPSYEQYF. The CDR3 DNA reads as TGTGCCAGCAGCCAAGTCGCCCCCTCCTACGAGCAGTACTTC.

As DNA, the CDR3 is TGTGCCAGTATCCACGGGGCCCTACACAGGCTGCATTCACCCCTCCACTTT. This gives the protein CASIHGALHRLHSPLHF. V usage is TRBV19 and J usage is TRBJ1-6; tentative D call: TRBD1 (5 bases). Trimming left V 7 bases short and J 8 bases short, with 24 bases between. Germline V lookup: CDR1 LNHDA, CDR2 SQIVND (reference sequence). This CDR3 is 17 amino acids long.

The count of this clone is one. The J gene is TRBJ2-7, the V gene TRBV29-1; no clear D. The CDR3 covers 12 residues. In germline, CDR1 is SQVTM, CDR2 ANQGSEA. V lost 5 bases to trimming and J lost 4 bases, with 12 bases between them. CDR3 nucleotide sequence: TGCAGCGTTCGAGGTGGAGCATACGAGCAGTACTTC. Encoded protein: CSVRGGAYEQYF.

The chain joins TRBV7-2 to TRBJ2-1; D possibly uses TRBD1 or TRBD2 (5 bases each). Looked up from germline, CDR1 is SGHTA and CDR2 is FQGNSA. The V gene lost 1 base and the J gene lost 5 bases, with 12 bases spanning the gap. CDR3 length: 15 residues. In nucleotides, the CDR3 is TGTGCCAGCAGCTTAGGGCCGGGACGTAACAATGAGCAGTTCTTC. Its protein product is CASSLGPGRNNEQFF.

This rearrangement joins TRBV4-1 to TRBJ2-6, with D perhaps matching TRBD1 (6 bases). Germline V gene sequence: CDR1 MGHRA, CDR2 YSYEKL. With 4 bases removed from V and 0 bases from J, the gap between germline ends came to 13 bases. This CDR3 comprises 17 residues. CDR3 sequence (DNA): TGCGCCAGCAGCCCGGGACACCTAAGCTCTGGGGCCAACGTCCTGACTTTC. Translation gives CASSPGHLSSGANVLTF.

The chain uses TRBV9 and TRBJ2-2, with D hard to call. Germline assignment: CDR1 SGDLS and CDR2 YYNGEE. The CDR3 covers 15 residues. V gave up 3 bases and J gave up 2 bases, with 11 bases separating them. This CDR3 is CASSAPRINTGELFF. In DNA form, the CDR3 reads TGTGCCAGCAGCGCCCCCCGGATTAACACCGGGGAGCTGTTTTTT. The entire variable domain, with the rest obtained from reference TRBV9 and TRBJ2-2, is as follows: DSGVTQTPKHLITATGQRVTLRCSPRSGDLSVYWYQQSLDQGLQFLIQYYNGEERAKGNILERFSAQQFPDLHSELNLSSLELGDSALYFCASSAPRINTGELFFGEGSRLTVL.

The V and J genes are TRBV4-2 and TRBJ2-3; 7 bases match TRBD2. From germline, CDR1 is LGHNA and CDR2 YNFKEQ. The ends lost 0 bases at V and 1 base at J; junction bases unmatched: 4. The CDR3 has 16 amino acids. The CDR3 reads CASSQDPAGGTDTQYF. DNA for the CDR3: TGTGCCAGCAGCCAAGACCCCGCGGGGGGCACAGATACGCAGTATTTT.

This chain links TRBV19 with TRBJ2-3; D is ambiguous. CDR1 LNHDA and CDR2 SQIVND come from the germline V gene (reference sequence). Trimming pared 2 bases from V and 6 bases from J, leaving 12 bases between. The CDR3 length is 14 residues. CDR3: CASSIRLFSDTQYF. The CDR3 DNA sequence: TGTGCCAGTAGTATAAGACTCTTCTCGGATACGCAGTATTTT.

This clone was seen many times. This same CDR3 is encoded by further DNA sequences in the sample. The chain combines TRBV2 with TRBJ2-3; D call uncertain. This CDR3 has 11 residues. CDR1 and CDR2 from the germline V gene are SNHLY and FYNNEI. Trimming stripped 3 bases from V and 6 bases from J, with 4 bases between. The CDR3 DNA sequence: TGTGCCAGCAGTGACAGGGATACGCAGTATTTT. This encodes CASSDRDTQYF.

This sequence joins TRBV7-2 and TRBJ1-2, with 7 bases fitting TRBD1. From germline, CDR1 is SGHTA and CDR2 FQGNSA. The CDR3 sequence is 14 residues long. Unmatched junction bases numbered 7, after V lost 1 base and J lost 8 bases. CDR3 in amino acids: CASSLGNRGGGYTF. The CDR3 region has the DNA TGTGCCAGCAGCTTAGGGAACAGGGGAGGCGGCTACACCTTC.